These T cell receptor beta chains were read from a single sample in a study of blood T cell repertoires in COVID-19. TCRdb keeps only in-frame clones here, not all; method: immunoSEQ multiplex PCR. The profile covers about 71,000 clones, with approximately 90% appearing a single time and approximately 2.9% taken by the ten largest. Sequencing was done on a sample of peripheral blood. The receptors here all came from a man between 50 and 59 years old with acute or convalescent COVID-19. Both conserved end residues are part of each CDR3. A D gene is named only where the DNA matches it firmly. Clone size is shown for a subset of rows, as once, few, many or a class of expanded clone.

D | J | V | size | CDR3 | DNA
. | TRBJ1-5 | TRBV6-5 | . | CASSYGRGRDQPQHF | TGTGCCAGCAGTTACGGCAGGGGACGAGATCAGCCCCAGCATTTT
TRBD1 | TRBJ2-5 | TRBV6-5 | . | CASTGTGGPGETQYF | TGTGCCAGCACAGGGACAGGGGGCCCGGGAGAGACCCAGTACTTC
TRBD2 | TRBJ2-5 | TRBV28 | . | CASSYSSGTRQETQYF | TGTGCCAGCAGTTACTCCTCCGGGACTAGACAAGAGACCCAGTACTTC
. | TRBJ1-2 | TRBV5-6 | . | CASSFGGRGGAIAYGYTF | TGTGCCAGCAGCTTCGGCGGAAGGGGAGGGGCTATCGCCTATGGCTACACCTTC
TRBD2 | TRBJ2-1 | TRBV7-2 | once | CASILSPSGYNEQFF | TGTGCCAGCATCCTGAGCCCTAGCGGGTACAATGAGCAGTTCTTC
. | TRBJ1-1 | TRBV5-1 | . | CASSLAVNTEAFF | TGCGCCAGCAGCCTGGCGGTGAACACTGAAGCTTTCTTT
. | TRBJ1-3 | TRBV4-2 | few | CASSLTGTGNTIYF | TGTGCCAGCAGCCTAACAGGGACTGGAAACACCATATATTTT
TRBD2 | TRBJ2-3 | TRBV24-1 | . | CATSWTSGSHTDTQYF | TGTGCCACCAGCTGGACTAGCGGGAGCCACACAGATACGCAGTATTTT
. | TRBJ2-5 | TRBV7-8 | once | CASSLARVQETQYF | TGTGCCAGCAGCTTAGCGAGGGTCCAAGAGACCCAGTACTTC
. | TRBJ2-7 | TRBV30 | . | CAWSVVQAPEQYF | TGTGCCTGGAGTGTAGTACAGGCCCCCGAGCAGTACTTC
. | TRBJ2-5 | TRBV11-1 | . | CASSLPRGETQYF | TGTGCCAGCAGCTTACCACGGGGGGAGACCCAGTACTTC
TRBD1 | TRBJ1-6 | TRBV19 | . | CASSTPQGSSYNSPLHF | TGTGCCAGTAGCACACCACAGGGGAGCTCCTATAATTCACCCCTCCACTTT
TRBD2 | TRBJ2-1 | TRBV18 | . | CASSPPSLAGVQFF | TGTGCCAGCTCACCACCCTCACTAGCGGGAGTGCAGTTCTTC
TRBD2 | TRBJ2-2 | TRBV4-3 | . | CASSQEARAGLNTGELFF | TGCGCCAGCAGCCAAGAGGCAAGAGCGGGACTTAACACCGGGGAGCTGTTTTTT
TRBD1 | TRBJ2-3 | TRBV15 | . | CATSRATGVIADTQYF | TGTGCCACCAGCAGAGCTACAGGGGTTATTGCAGATACGCAGTATTTT
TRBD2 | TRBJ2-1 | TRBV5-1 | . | CASSLASGIYEQFF | TGCGCCAGCAGCTTGGCCAGCGGGATCTATGAGCAGTTCTTC
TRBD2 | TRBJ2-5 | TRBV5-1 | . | CASSLAGGREVAETQYF | TGCGCCAGCAGCTTGGCGGGCGGGAGAGAAGTTGCGGAGACCCAGTACTTC
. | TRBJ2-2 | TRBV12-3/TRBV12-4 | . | CASSRGNTGELFF | TGTGCCAGCAGCAGGGGGAACACCGGGGAGCTGTTTTTT
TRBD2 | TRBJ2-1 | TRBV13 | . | CASSPPGTRLFEQFF | TGTGCCAGCAGCCCCCCCGGGACTAGACTTTTTGAGCAGTTCTTC
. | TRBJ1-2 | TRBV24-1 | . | CATSDYWEGYTF | TGTGCCACCAGTGATTATTGGGAGGGCTACACCTTC
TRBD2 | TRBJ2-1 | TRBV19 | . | CASSIGASGRDPEQFF | TGTGCCAGTAGTATCGGGGCTAGCGGGAGGGACCCAGAGCAGTTCTTC
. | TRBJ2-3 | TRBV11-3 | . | CASSLVALAVDTQYF | TGTGCCAGCAGCTTAGTTGCGCTAGCTGTAGATACGCAGTATTTT
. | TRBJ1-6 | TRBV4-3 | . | CASRASHRRRDSPLHF | TGCGCCAGCAGGGCTTCACACCGACGACGGGATTCACCCCTCCACTTT
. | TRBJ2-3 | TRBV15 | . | CATSSGGSRTDTQYF | TGTGCCACCAGCAGTGGGGGGAGTAGGACAGATACGCAGTATTTT
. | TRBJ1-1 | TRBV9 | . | CASSRAAGETEAFF | TGTGCCAGCAGCAGGGCAGCCGGGGAAACTGAAGCTTTCTTT
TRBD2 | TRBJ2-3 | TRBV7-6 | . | CASSPQALAGGTDTQYF | TGTGCCAGCAGCCCCCAAGCCCTCGCGGGAGGCACAGATACGCAGTATTTT
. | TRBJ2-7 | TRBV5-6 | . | CASSSTGYEQYF | TGTGCCAGCAGCTCCACAGGGTACGAGCAGTACTTC
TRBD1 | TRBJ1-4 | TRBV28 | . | CASRRNRGSNEKLFF | TGTGCCAGCAGACGAAACAGGGGCTCAAATGAAAAACTGTTTTTT
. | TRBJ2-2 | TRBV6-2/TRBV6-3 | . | CASSYSTPGSNTGELFF | TGTGCCAGCAGTTACTCGACTCCGGGATCGAACACCGGGGAGCTGTTTTTT
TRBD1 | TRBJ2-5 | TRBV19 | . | CASSRPGGSQETQYF | TGTGCCAGTAGTCGACCAGGGGGAAGCCAAGAGACCCAGTACTTC
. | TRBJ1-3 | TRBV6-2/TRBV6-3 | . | CASSYGQYSGNTIYF | TGTGCCAGCAGTTACGGGCAGTACTCTGGAAACACCATATATTTT
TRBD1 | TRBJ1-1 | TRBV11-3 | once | CASSSPEQGRTPEAFF | TGTGCCAGCAGCTCTCCCGAACAGGGGCGTACACCTGAAGCTTTCTTT
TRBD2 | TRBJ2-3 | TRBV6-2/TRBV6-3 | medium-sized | CASSRGGSDTDTQYF | TGTGCCAGCAGTCGGGGCGGGAGTGACACAGATACGCAGTATTTT
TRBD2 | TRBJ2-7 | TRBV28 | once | CASSLNKGTSEF | TGTGCCAGCAGTTTAAATAAGGGGACTAGCGAGTTC
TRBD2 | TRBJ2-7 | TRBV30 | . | CAWSWDYRGSYEQYF | TGTGCCTGGTCTTGGGACTACCGCGGGAGCTACGAGCAGTACTTC
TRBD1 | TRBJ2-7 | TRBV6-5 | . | CASSPAGTGEYEQYF | TGTGCCAGCTCCCCGGCAGGGACAGGGGAGTACGAGCAGTACTTC
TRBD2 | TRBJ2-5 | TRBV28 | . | CASGLPGGETQYF | TGTGCCAGCGGACTCCCGGGGGGGGAGACCCAGTACTTC
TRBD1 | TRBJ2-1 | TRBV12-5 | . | CASGLEKQGRNEQFF | TGTGCTAGTGGTTTGGAAAAACAGGGGCGCAATGAGCAGTTCTTC
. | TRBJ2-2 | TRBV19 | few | CASSIGGAGRRTGELFF | TGTGCCAGTAGTATCGGTGGGGCGGGACGACGGACCGGGGAGCTGTTTTTT
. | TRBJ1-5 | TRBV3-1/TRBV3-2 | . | CASSQGPDSNQPQHF | TGTGCCAGCAGCCAAGGGCCAGATAGCAATCAGCCCCAGCATTTT
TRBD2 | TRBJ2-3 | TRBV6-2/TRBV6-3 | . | CASSYSSSGRAGGSTDTQYF | TGTGCCAGCAGTTACTCCTCTAGCGGGAGGGCCGGAGGGAGCACAGATACGCAGTATTTT